A single T cell receptor beta chain is shown here with its context. This sample is part of a study of T-cell memory formation after mild COVID-19. cDNA libraries for TCR alpha and TCR beta, carrying sample barcodes and UMIs, came from 5'RACE with constant-segment primers. Using its own MiXCR run on the 5' RACE reads, TCRdb lists one record per CDR3 protein. The table lists approximately 150,000 distinct CDR3 sequences, 13% of them singletons. The junction had 9 bases not matched to a gene; V was cut back by 1 base and J by 3 bases. CDR1 and CDR2 (germline): SGHTA, FQGTGA. This CDR3 contains 16 residues.

Source material: PBMCs or a T cell subset sorted from them (not recorded which). J is TRBJ2-7 and V is TRBV7-3; TRBD1 matches at 7 bases. The sequence was collected from a man between 18 and 35 years old who had mild COVID-19 (a few samples of this study predate the infection). Cell type and time point are not known. CDR3 DNA sequence: TGTGCCAGCAGCTTAAATTCTGTGGGACAGAACTACGAGCAGTACTTC. Protein sequence: CASSLNSVGQNYEQYF.